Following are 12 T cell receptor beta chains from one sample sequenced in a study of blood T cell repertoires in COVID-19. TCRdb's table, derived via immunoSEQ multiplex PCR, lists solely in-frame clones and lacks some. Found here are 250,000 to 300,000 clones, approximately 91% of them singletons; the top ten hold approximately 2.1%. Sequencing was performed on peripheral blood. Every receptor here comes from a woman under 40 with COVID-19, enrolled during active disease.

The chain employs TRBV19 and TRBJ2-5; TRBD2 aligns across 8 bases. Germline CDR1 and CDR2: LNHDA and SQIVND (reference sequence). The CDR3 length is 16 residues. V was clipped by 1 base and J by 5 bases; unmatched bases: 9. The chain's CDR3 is CASSIVGAGGGETQYF. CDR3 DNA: TGTGCCAGTAGTATAGTAGGCGCGGGGGGAGGCGAGACCCAGTACTTC.

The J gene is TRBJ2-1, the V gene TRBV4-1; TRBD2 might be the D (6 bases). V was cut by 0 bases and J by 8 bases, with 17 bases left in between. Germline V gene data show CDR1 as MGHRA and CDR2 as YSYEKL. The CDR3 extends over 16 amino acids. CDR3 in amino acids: CASSQDWVEGRYEQFF. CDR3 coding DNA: TGCGCCAGCAGCCAAGATTGGGTAGAGGGGAGGTATGAGCAGTTCTTC.

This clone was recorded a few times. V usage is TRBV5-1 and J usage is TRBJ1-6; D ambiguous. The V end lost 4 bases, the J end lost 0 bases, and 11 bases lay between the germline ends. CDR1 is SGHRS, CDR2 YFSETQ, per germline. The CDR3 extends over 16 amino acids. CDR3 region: CASSREMSSYNSPLHF. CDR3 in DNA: TGCGCCAGCAGCCGGGAAATGAGCTCCTATAATTCACCCCTCCACTTT.

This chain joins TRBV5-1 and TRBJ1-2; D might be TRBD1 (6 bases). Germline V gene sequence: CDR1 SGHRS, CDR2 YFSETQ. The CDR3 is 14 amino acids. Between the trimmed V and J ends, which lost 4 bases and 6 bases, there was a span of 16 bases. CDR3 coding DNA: TGCGCCAGCAGCCTGGTAAACAGGGAAGATGGCTACACCTTC. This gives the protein CASSLVNREDGYTF.

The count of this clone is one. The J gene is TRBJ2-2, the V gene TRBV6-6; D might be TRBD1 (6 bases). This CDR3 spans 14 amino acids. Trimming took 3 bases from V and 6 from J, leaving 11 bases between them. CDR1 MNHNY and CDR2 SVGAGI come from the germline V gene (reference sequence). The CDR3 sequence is CASSYVQGSGELFF. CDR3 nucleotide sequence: TGTGCCAGCAGTTATGTTCAGGGGTCCGGGGAGCTGTTTTTT.

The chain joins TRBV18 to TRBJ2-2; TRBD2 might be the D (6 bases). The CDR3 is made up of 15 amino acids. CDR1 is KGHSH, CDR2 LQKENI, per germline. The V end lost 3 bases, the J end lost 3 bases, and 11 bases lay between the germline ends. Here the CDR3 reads CASSPTGGYTGELFF. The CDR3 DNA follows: TGTGCCAGCTCACCTACTGGGGGGTACACCGGGGAGCTGTTTTTT.

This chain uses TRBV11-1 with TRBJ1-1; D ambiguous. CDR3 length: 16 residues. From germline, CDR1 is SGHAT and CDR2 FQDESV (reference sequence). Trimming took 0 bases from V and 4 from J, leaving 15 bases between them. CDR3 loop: CASSLAPNSRGTEAFF. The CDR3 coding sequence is TGTGCCAGCAGCTTAGCCCCTAATTCCCGGGGCACTGAAGCTTTCTTT. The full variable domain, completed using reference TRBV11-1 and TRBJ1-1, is EAEVAQSPRYKITEKSQAVAFWCDPISGHATLYWYRQILGQGPELLVQFQDESVVDDSQLPKDRFSAERLKGVDSTLKIQPAELGDSAMYLCASSLAPNSRGTEAFFGQGTRLTVV.

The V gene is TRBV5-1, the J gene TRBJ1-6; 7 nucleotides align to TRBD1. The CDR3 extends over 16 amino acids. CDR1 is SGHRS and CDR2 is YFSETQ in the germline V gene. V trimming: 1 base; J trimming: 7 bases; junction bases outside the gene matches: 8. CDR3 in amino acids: CASSLMPGQQNSPLHF. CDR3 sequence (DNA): TGCGCCAGCAGCTTGATGCCGGGACAGCAAAATTCACCCCTCCACTTT.

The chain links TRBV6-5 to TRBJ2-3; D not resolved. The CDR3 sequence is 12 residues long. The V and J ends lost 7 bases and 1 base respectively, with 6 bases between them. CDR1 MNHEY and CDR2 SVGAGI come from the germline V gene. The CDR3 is CASIGRTDTQYF. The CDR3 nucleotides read TGTGCCAGCATTGGGCGCACAGATACGCAGTATTTT.

CDR3 residues: CAWSQGELRAFF. The CDR3 DNA sequence: TGTGCCTGGAGCCAGGGCGAGTTGCGGGCTTTCTTT. V usage is TRBV30 and J usage is TRBJ1-1, with D maybe TRBD1 (5 bases). In germline, CDR1 is GTSNPN, CDR2 SVGIG (reference sequence). V gave up 3 bases and J gave up 11 bases, with 16 bases separating them. The CDR3 extends over 12 amino acids.

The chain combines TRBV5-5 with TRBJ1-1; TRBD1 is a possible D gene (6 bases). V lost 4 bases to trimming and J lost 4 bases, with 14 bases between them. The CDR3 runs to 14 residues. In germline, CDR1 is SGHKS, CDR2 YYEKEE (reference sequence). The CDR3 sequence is CASSPHRAGTEAFF. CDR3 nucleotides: TGTGCCAGCAGCCCACACAGGGCTGGCACTGAAGCTTTCTTT. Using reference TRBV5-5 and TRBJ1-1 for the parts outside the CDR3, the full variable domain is DAGVTQSPTHLIKTRGQQVTLRCSPISGHKSVSWYQQVLGQGPQFIFQYYEKEERGRGNFPDRFSARQFPNYSSELNVNALLLGDSALYLCASSPHRAGTEAFFGQGTRLTVV.

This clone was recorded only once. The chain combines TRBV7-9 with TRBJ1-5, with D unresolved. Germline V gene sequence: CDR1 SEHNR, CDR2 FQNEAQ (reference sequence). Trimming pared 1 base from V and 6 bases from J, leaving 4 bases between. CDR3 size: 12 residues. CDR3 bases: TGTGCCAGCAGCTTAGACAGTCAGCCCCAGCATTTT. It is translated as CASSLDSQPQHF.